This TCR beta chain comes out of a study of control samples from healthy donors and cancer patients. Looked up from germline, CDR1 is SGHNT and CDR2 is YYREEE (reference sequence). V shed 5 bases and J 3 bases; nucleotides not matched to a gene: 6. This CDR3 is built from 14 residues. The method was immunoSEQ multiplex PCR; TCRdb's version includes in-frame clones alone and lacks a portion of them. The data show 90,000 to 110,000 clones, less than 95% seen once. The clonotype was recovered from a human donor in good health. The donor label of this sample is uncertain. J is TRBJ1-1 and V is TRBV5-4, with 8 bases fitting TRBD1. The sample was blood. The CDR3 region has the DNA TGTGCCAGCAGTTCAGGGGGCGGCTACACTGAAGCTTTCTTT. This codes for CASSSGGGYTEAFF.